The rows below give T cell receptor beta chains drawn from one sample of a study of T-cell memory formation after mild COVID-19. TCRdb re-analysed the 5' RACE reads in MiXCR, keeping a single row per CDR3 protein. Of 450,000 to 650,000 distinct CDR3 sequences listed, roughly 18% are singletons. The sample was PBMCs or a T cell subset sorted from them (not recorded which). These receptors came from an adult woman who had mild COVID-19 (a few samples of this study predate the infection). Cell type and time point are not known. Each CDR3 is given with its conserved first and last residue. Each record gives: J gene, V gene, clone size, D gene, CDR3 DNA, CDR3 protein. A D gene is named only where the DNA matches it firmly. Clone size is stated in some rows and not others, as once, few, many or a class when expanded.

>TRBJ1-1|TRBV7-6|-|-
TGTGCCAGCAGATACGGGACCGAAACTGAAGCTTTCTTT
CASRYGTETEAFF
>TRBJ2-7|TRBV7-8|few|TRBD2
TGTGCCAGCAGCAACGCCGGGACTAGCTACGAGCAGTACTTC
CASSNAGTSYEQYF
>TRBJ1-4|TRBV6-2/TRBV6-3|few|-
TGTGCCAGCAGTTACTCGAGGAGGGGGACAACTAATGAAAAACTGTTTTTT
CASSYSRRGTTNEKLFF
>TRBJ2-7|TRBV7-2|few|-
TGTGCCAGCAGCCCCGGGGGGCTAGCTACCTACGAGCAGTACTTC
CASSPGGLATYEQYF
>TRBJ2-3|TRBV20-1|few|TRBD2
TGCAGTGCCCAAATACCAGCGGGGGAAAGCACAGATACGCAGTATTTT
CSAQIPAGESTDTQYF
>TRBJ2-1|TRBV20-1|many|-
TGCAGTGCCCACCCTTCCTCCTACAATGAGCAGTTCTTC
CSAHPSSYNEQFF
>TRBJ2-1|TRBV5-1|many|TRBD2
TGCGCCAGCAGCTTTCGACTAGCGGGGGGATCCTACAATGAGCAGTTCTTC
CASSFRLAGGSYNEQFF
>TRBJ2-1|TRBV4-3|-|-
TGCGCCAGCAGCCAAGAAATTAGCGGTGGCTCCTACAATGAGCAGTTCTTC
CASSQEISGGSYNEQFF
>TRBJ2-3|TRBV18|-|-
TGTGCCAGCTCACCATCGGAGAGGACGCAGTATTTT
CASSPSERTQYF
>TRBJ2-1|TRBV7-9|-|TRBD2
TGTGCCAGCAGCTTAATCGCCGGGACTAGAGTCACTGAGCAGTTCTTC
CASSLIAGTRVTEQFF
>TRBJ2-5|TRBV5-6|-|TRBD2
TGTGCCAGCAGGCGTACTAGCGGGGGTGAGACCCAGTACTTC
CASRRTSGGETQYF
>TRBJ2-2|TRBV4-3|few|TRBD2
TGCGCCAGCAGCCCCGAAATGGGGAGGGCCTCGACCGGGGAGCTGTTTTTT
CASSPEMGRASTGELFF
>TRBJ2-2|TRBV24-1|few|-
TGTGCCACCAGTGATTTTTCGGGCCCCGGGGAGCTGTTTTTT
CATSDFSGPGELFF
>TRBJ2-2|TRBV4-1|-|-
TGCGCCAGCAGCGGAGACAGAAACAGCGGGGAGCTGTTTTTT
CASSGDRNSGELFF
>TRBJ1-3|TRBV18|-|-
TGTGCCAGCTCAACGGGACAACGTCCTGGAAACACCATATATTTT
CASSTGQRPGNTIYF
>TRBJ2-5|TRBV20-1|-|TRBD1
TGCAGTGCACCACCCTGGACAGGGTTCGAGACCCAGTACTTC
CSAPPWTGFETQYF
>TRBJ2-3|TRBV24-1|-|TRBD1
TGTGCCACCAGTGACTCAGGACAGGGCCGCACAGATACGCAGTATTTT
CATSDSGQGRTDTQYF
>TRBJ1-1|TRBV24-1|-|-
TGTGCCACCAGTGTCGATGGCTCGATGGCTTTCTTT
CATSVDGSMAFF
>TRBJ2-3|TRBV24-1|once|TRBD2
TGTGCCACCAGTCCCCCCTCGACTAGCAGGGATACGCAGTATTTT
CATSPPSTSRDTQYF
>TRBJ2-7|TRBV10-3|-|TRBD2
TGTGCCATCAGCGGGAGGGGCCCCTCCTCCTACGAGCAGTACTTC
CAISGRGPSSYEQYF
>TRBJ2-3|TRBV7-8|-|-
TGTGCCAGCAGCTCCGAGCTGGGCGCGCAGTATTTT
CASSSELGAQYF
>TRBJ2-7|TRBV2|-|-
TGTGCCAGCAGTGAGCAGGGCGAAGGGTACGAGCAGTACTTC
CASSEQGEGYEQYF
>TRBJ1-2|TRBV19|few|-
TGTGCCATCAGGACCTCAGGTGAAGGCTACACCTTC
CAIRTSGEGYTF
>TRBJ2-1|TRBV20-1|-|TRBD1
TGCAGTGCTGCCCCAAGGGGGCCTTACAATGAGCAGTTCTTC
CSAAPRGPYNEQFF
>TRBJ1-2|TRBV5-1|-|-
TGCGCCAGCCCCCCCCGGGTCAGGATTTATGGCTACACCTTC
CASPPRVRIYGYTF
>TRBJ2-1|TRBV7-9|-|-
TGTGCCAGCAGCCCCCCTCGGACAACGGCCTACAATGAGCAGTTCTTC
CASSPPRTTAYNEQFF
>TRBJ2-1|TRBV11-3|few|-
TGTGCCAGCAGCGACAGGTCCAACCCCGATGAGCAGTTCTTC
CASSDRSNPDEQFF
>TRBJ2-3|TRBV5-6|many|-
TGTGCCAGCAGCTTAGAATCTAGCACAGATACGCAGTATTTT
CASSLESSTDTQYF
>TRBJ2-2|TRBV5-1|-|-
TGCGCCAGCAGCTCCTCGGGTAGCACCGGGGAGCTGTTTTTT
CASSSSGSTGELFF
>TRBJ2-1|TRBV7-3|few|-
TGTGCCAGCAGCTCCGGAGGGGCAGCCTACAATGAGCAGTTCTTC
CASSSGGAAYNEQFF
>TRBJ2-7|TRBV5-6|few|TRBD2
TGTGCCAGCAGCACGGGACTAGCGGGAGCCGAGCAGTACTTC
CASSTGLAGAEQYF
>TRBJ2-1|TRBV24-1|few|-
TGTGCCACCAGTGATTTGTCGGGGGTCAGTGAGCAGTTCTTC
CATSDLSGVSEQFF
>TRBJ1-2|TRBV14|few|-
TGTGCCAGCAGCCAAGATCGCGTGCTAAACTATGGCTACACCTTC
CASSQDRVLNYGYTF
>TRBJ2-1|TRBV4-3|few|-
TGCGCCAGCAGCCAGGACCCGACTGGGGGGAGACTGGATGAGCAGTTCTTC
CASSQDPTGGRLDEQFF
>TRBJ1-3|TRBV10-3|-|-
TGTGCCATCAGTGAGTCAGTAGGATTCTCTGGAAACACCATATATTTT
CAISESVGFSGNTIYF
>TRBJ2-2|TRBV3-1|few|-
TGTGCCAGCAGCCAAAGAAGGGTCACCGGGGAGCTGTTTTTT
CASSQRRVTGELFF
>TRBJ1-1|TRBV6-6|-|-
TGTGCCAGCAGTTACTCGTGGGGCCAAGAAGCTTTCTTT
CASSYSWGQEAFF
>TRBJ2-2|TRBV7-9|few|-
TGTGCCAGCAGCTTAGGGCACTACACCGGGGAGCTGTTTTTT
CASSLGHYTGELFF
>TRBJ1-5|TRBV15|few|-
TGTGCCACCAGCAGCTCGGGACAATACAATCAGCCCCAGCATTTT
CATSSSGQYNQPQHF
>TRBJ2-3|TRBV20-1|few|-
TGCAGTGCTCCAGGACTACCCACAGATACGCAGTATTTT
CSAPGLPTDTQYF